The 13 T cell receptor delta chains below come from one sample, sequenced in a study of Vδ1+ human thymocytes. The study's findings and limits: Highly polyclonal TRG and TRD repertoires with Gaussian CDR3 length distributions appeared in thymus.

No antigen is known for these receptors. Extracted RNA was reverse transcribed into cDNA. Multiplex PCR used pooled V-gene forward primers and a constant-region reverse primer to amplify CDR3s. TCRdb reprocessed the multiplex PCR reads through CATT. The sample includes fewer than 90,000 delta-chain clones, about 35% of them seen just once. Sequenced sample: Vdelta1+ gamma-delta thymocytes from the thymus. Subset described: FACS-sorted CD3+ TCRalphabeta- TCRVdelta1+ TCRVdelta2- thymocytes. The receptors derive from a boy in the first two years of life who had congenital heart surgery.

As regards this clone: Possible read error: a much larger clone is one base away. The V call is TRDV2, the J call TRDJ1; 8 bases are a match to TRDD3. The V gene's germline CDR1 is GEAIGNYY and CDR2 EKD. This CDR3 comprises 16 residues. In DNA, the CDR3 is TGTGCCTGTGACACCGGGTACTGGGGGGGCACCGATGAACTCATCTTT. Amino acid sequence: CACDTGYWGGTDELIF.

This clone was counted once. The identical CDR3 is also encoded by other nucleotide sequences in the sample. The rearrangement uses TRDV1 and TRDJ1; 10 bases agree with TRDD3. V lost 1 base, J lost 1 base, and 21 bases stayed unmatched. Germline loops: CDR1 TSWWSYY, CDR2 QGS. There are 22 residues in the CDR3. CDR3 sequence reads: CALGERNSSYPVLGDFTDKLIF. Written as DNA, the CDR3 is TGTGCTCTTGGGGAACGAAATTCTTCCTACCCCGTACTGGGGGATTTCACCGATAAACTCATCTTT.

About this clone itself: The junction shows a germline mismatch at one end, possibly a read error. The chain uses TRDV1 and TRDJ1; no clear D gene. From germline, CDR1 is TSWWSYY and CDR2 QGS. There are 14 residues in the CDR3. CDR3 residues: CALGKLLNPDKLIF. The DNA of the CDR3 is TGTGCTCTTGGGAAACTCCTTAACCCCGATAAACTCATCTTT.

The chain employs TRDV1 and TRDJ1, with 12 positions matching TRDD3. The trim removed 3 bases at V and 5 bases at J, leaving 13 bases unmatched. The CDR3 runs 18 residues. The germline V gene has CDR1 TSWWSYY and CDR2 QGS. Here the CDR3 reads CALGDPRALGDTADKLIF. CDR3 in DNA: TGTGCTCTTGGGGACCCCCGAGCACTGGGGGATACAGCGGATAAACTCATCTTT.

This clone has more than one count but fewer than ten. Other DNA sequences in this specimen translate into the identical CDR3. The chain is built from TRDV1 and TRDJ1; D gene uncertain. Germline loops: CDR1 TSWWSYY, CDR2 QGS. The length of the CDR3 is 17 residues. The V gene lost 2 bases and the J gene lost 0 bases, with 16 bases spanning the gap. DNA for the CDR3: TGTGCTCTTGGGGAAGTAGGCAGGTTCCAGTACACCGATAAACTCATCTTT. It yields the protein CALGEVGRFQYTDKLIF.

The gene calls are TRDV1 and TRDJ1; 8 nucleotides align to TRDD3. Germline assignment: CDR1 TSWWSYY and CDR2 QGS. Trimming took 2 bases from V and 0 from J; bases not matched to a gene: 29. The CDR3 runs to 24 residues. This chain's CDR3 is CALGEGYQKPWGSFLRLYTDKLIF. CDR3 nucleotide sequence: TGTGCTCTTGGGGAAGGTTACCAAAAACCCTGGGGGAGTTTCCTTCGGTTGTACACCGATAAACTCATCTTT.

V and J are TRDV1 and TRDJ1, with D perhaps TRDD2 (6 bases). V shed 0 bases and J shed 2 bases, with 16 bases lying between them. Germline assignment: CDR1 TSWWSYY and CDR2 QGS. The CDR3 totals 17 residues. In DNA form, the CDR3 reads TGTGCTCTTGGGGAACTTGTCCTACGGACATGGACCGATAAACTCATCTTT. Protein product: CALGELVLRTWTDKLIF.

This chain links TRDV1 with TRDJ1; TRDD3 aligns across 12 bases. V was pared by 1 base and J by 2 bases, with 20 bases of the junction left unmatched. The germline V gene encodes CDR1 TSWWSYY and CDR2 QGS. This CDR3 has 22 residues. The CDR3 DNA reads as TGTGCTCTTGGGGAACCCGCTTCCTACCCAGAATACTGGGGGATACCGACCGATAAACTCATCTTT. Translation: CALGEPASYPEYWGIPTDKLIF.

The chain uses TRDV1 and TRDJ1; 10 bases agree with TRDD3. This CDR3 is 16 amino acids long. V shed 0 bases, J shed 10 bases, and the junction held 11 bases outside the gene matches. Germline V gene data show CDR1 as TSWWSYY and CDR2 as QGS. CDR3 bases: TGTGCTCTTGGGGAACTCTCTACCGGGGGGGATACGGGACTCATCTTT. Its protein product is CALGELSTGGDTGLIF.

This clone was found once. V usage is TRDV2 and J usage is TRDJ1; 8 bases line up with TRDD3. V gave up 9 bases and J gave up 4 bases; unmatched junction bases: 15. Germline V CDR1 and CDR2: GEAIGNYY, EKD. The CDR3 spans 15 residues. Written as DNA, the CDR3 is TGTGCCACCGGGGGATATGGTACGAAGAGCGATAAACTCATCTTT. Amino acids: CATGGYGTKSDKLIF.

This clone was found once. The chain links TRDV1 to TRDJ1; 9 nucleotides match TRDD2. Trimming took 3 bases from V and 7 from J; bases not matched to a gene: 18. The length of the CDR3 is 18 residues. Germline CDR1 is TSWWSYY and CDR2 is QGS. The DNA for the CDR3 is TGTGCTCTTGGGGAGAAGGGTATCCTTCCTACTCGACGGGCTAAACTCATCTTT. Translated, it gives CALGEKGILPTRRAKLIF.

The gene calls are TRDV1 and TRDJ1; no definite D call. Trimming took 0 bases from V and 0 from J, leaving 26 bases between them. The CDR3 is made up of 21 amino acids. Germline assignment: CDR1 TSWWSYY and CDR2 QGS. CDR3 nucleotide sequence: TGTGCTCTTGGGGAACTAGAGGGCCCCATATCGTACCCCTCAGACACCGATAAACTCATCTTT. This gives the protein CALGELEGPISYPSDTDKLIF.

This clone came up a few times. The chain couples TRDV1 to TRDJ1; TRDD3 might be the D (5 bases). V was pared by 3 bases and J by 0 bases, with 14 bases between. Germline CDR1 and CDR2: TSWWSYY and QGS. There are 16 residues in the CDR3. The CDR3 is CALGENTGGNTDKLIF. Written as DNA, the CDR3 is TGTGCTCTTGGGGAGAATACGGGAGGAAACACCGATAAACTCATCTTT.